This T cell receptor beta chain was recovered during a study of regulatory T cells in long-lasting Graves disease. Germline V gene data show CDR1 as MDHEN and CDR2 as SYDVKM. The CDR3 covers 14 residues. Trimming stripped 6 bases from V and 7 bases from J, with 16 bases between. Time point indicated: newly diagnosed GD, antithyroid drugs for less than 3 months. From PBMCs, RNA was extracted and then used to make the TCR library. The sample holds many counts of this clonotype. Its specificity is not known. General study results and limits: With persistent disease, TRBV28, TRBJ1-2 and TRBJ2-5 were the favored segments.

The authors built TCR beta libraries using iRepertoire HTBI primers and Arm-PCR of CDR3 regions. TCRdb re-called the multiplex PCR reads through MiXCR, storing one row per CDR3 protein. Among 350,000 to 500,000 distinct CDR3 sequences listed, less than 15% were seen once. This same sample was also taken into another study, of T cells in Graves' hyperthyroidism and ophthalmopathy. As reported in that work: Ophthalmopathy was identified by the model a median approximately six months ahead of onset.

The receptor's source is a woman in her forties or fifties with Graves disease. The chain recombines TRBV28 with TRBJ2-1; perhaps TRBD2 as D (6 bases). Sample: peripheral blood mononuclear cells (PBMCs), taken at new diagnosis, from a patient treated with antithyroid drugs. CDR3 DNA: TGTGCCAGCAGAGGGGACTTGCGGGCGAATGAGCAGTTCTTC. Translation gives CASRGDLRANEQFF.